The 16 T cell receptor beta chains in this list originate from one sample, sequenced in a study of cytomegalovirus exposure and HLA in healthy donors. The primer mix had 60 Vbeta and 13 Jbeta primers. Measured with immunoSEQ multiplex PCR; TCRdb has only the in-frame clones, and not every one. Altogether some 140,000 clones are present, 60% to 80% being singletons, with the ten largest covering around 2%. Sample: PBMCs. These receptors originate from a man aged 25 to 40 in good health and CMV-seronegative.

Concerning this clone: Distinct nucleotide sequences in the sample also encode this CDR3. This chain connects TRBV5-4 to TRBJ2-5; 9 nucleotides align to TRBD1. V lost 2 bases to trimming and J lost 3 bases; unmatched junction nucleotides: 2. CDR3 length: 14 amino acids. Germline V gene sequence: CDR1 SGHNT, CDR2 YYREEE (reference sequence). The CDR3 DNA is TGTGCCAGCAGCTTACAGGGGGCTGAAGAGACCCAGTACTTC. Protein: CASSLQGAEETQYF.

The rearrangement joins TRBV6-6 to TRBJ1-2; a weak D match, TRBD1 (5 bases). CDR3 length: 14 amino acids. Trimming cost V 0 bases and J 4 bases, with 9 bases left between them. Germline loops: CDR1 MNHNY, CDR2 SVGAGI (reference sequence). CDR3 bases: TGTGCCAGCAGTTACTCAGCGGGGGGCTATGGCTACACCTTC. It yields the protein CASSYSAGGYGYTF.

The J gene is TRBJ2-5, the V gene TRBV7-6; 9 bases align to TRBD2. Per the germline V gene, CDR1 is SGHVS and CDR2 is FNYEAQ. This CDR3 has 15 amino acids. V shed 0 bases, J shed 7 bases, and the junction held 6 bases outside the gene matches. CDR3 nucleotides: TGTGCCAGCAGCTTAGCTAGCGGGGGACCAGGGACCCAGTACTTC. Translating it yields CASSLASGGPGTQYF.

The chain recombines TRBV6-5 with TRBJ2-3; no definite D call. Trimming stripped 6 bases from V and 6 bases from J, with 7 bases between. CDR3 size: 11 residues. Germline CDR1 and CDR2: MNHEY and SVGAGI. The chain's CDR3 is CASRRLDTQYF. In nucleotides, the CDR3 is TGTGCCAGCAGGAGGCTGGATACGCAGTATTTT.

The J gene is TRBJ2-5, the V gene TRBV30; maybe TRBD2 (7 bases). The CDR3 length is 16 residues. In germline, CDR1 is GTSNPN, CDR2 SVGIG (reference sequence). Trimming removed 0 bases from V and 2 bases from J, with 16 bases in between. The CDR3 protein is CAWSVRGAWGQETQYF. CDR3 DNA: TGTGCCTGGAGTGTACGGGGGGCTTGGGGGCAAGAGACCCAGTACTTC.

This chain connects TRBV6-5 to TRBJ2-7, with 7 bases fitting TRBD1. Germline V lookup: CDR1 MNHEY, CDR2 SVGAGI. Trimming at V came to 7 bases and at J to 2 bases, leaving 8 bases not matched to a gene. The CDR3 consists of 14 residues. The CDR3 nucleotides read TGTGCCAGCACTTCCGGACAGGCTCCCTACGAGCAGTACTTC. It translates to CASTSGQAPYEQYF.

The CDR3 DNA sequence: TGTGCCAGTAGTATACGGGGCCTGACAGGGCTCTATGGCTACACCTTC. Translated: CASSIRGLTGLYGYTF. The J gene is TRBJ1-2, the V gene TRBV19, with 7 bases matching TRBD1. The germline CDR1 and CDR2 sequences are LNHDA and SQIVND (reference sequence). The CDR3 sequence is 16 residues long. J gave up 4 bases and V 2 bases, and 10 bases lay outside the gene matches.

The genes are TRBV20-1 and TRBJ2-1; D is uncertain. CDR1 is DFQATT and CDR2 is SNEGSKA in the germline V gene (reference sequence). Trimming took off 2 bases at V and 5 bases at J, with 4 bases between the two ends. This CDR3 region has 11 residues. CDR3 sequence: CSARSDNEQFF. CDR3 sequence (DNA): TGCAGTGCTAGATCGGACAATGAGCAGTTCTTC.

This clone was counted once. The chain is built from TRBV30 and TRBJ2-1; 9 nucleotides agree with TRBD1. The CDR3 covers 14 residues. Germline V gene lookup returns CDR1 GTSNPN and CDR2 SVGIG (reference sequence). V lost 7 bases and J lost 6; bases outside the gene matches: 10. CDR3 DNA sequence: TGTGCCTTTTCAAGACAGGGGGGACCCAATGAGCAGTTCTTC. It translates to CAFSRQGGPNEQFF.

The chain employs TRBV5-4 and TRBJ2-7, with a tentative D call TRBD1 (5 bases). V lost 0 bases and J 1 base, leaving 11 bases between the germline ends. This CDR3 comprises 15 residues. In germline, CDR1 is SGHNT, CDR2 YYREEE (reference sequence). The CDR3 protein is CASSLDLQGSYEQYF. In DNA form, the CDR3 reads TGTGCCAGCAGCTTGGACCTTCAGGGATCCTACGAGCAGTACTTC.

For this clone: Since no conserved phenylalanine or tryptophan closes the CDR3, a read error is the likely cause. Because the CDR3's place on the DNA is in doubt, the DNA is left out and the CDR3 is given as listed by TCRdb. The rearrangement links TRBV19 to TRBJ1-5; the D call TRBD1 from the table was never checked on the DNA. The CDR3 extends over 12 residues, inclusive of both ends. CDR1 and CDR2 from the germline V gene are LNHDA and SQIVND (reference sequence). The CDR3 reads CASSGAGQGQSL.

Points on this clone: The same CDR3 is also encoded by other DNA sequences in this sample. CDR3 sequence (DNA): TGCGCCAGCAGCCAAGTAGGGGGTGGAGAGACCCAGTACTTC. It yields the protein CASSQVGGGETQYF. V gene TRBV4-1 combines with J gene TRBJ2-5; D may be TRBD1 (6 bases). Germline V CDR1 and CDR2: MGHRA, YSYEKL. The CDR3 extends over 14 amino acids. V was pared by 1 base and J by 4 bases, with 10 bases between.

This clone occurred once. CDR3 coding DNA: TGTGCCTGGAGTAGGGGGCAAAATAGGCCTGAAGCTTTCTTT. Translation gives CAWSRGQNRPEAFF. The V call is TRBV30, the J call TRBJ1-1; 7 bases match TRBD1. The length of the CDR3 is 14 residues. Germline CDR1 and CDR2: GTSNPN and SVGIG (reference sequence). V was clipped by 2 bases and J by 6 bases; unmatched bases: 9.

This chain uses TRBV18 with TRBJ2-7; 10 bases map to TRBD1. Germline V gene sequence: CDR1 KGHSH, CDR2 LQKENI. Losses at the gene ends were 0 bases for V and 6 bases for J; bases not matched to a gene: 8. CDR3 size: 16 residues. The CDR3 protein is CASSPPGTGVSSEQYF. In DNA form, the CDR3 reads TGTGCCAGCTCACCACCCGGGACAGGGGTTTCAAGCGAGCAGTACTTC.

This clone was seen a handful of times. The rearrangement links TRBV6-5 to TRBJ2-1; maybe TRBD2 (5 bases). Per the germline V gene, CDR1 is MNHEY and CDR2 is SVGAGI. V lost 0 bases to trimming and J lost 7 bases, with 7 bases between them. This CDR3 is built from 13 residues. CDR3 sequence reads: CASSYSRENEQFF. The CDR3 nucleotides are TGTGCCAGCAGTTACTCGAGGGAGAATGAGCAGTTCTTC.

The chain couples TRBV6-1 to TRBJ1-5; 10 bases line up with TRBD1. The CDR3 spans 15 residues. Germline V gene data show CDR1 as MNHNS and CDR2 as SASEGT. The V gene end was trimmed by 7 bases and the J gene end by 4 bases; junction bases not matched to a gene: 7. The CDR3 nucleotides are TGTGCCAGCACCGGGACAGGGGACCCAAATCAGCCCCAGCATTTT. Residues: CASTGTGDPNQPQHF.